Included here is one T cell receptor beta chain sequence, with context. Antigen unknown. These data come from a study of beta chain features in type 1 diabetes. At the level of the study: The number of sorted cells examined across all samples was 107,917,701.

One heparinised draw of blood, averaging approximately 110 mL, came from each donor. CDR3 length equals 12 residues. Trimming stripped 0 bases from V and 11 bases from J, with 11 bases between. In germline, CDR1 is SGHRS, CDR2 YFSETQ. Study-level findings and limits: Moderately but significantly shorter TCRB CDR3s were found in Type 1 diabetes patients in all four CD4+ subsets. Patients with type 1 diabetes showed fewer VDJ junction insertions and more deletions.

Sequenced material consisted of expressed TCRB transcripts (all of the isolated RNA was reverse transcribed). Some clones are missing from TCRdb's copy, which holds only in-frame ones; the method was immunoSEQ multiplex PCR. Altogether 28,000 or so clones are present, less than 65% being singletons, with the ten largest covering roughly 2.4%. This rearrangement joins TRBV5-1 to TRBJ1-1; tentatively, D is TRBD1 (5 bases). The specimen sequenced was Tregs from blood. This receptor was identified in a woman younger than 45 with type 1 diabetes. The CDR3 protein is CASSLARGNAFF. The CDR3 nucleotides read TGCGCCAGCAGCTTGGCTAGGGGAAATGCTTTCTTT. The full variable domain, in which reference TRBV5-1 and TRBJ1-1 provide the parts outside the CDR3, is KAGVTQTPRYLIKTRGQQVTLSCSPISGHRSVSWYQQTPGQGLQFLFEYFSETQRNKGNFPGRFSGRQFSNSRSEMNVSTLELGDSALYLCASSLARGNAFFGQGTRLTVV.